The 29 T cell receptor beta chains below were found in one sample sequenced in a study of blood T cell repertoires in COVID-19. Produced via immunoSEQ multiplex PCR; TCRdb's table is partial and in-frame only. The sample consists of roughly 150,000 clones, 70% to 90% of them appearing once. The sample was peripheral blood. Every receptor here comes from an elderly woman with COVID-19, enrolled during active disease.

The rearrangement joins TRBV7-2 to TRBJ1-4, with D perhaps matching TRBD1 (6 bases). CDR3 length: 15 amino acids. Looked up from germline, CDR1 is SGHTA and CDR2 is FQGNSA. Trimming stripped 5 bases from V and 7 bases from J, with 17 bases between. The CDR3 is CASSPAGAQGEKLFF. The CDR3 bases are TGTGCCAGCAGCCCAGCCGGGGCACAGGGTGAAAAACTGTTTTTT.

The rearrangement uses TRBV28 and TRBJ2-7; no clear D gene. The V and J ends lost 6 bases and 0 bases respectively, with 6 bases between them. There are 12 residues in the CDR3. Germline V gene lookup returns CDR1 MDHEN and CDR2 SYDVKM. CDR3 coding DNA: TGTGCCAGCAGGGCATCCTCCTACGAGCAGTACTTC. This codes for CASRASSYEQYF.

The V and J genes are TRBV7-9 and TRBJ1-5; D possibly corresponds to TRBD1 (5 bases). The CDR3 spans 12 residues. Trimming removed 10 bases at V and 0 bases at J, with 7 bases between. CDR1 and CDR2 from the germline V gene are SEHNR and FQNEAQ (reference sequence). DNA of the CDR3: TGTGCCACGGGGGATAGCAATCAGCCCCAGCATTTT. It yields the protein CATGDSNQPQHF.

The CDR3 region is CASSLELIGQGEAFF. In nucleotides, the CDR3 is TGCGCCAGCAGCTTGGAACTGATCGGGCAGGGGGAAGCTTTCTTT. The chain has TRBV5-1 and TRBJ1-1; D is perhaps TRBD1 (6 bases). From germline, CDR1 is SGHRS and CDR2 YFSETQ. Between the trimmed V and J ends, which lost 0 bases and 8 bases, there was a span of 17 bases. There are 15 residues in the CDR3.

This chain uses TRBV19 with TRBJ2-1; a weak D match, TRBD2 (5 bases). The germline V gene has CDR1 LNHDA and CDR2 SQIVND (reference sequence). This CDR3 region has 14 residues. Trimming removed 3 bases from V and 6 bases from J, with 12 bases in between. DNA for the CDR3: TGTGCCAGTAGTATGGCCGGGAATCTCAATGAGCAGTTCTTC. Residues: CASSMAGNLNEQFF. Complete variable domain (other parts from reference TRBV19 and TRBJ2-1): DGGITQSPKYLFRKEGQNVTLSCEQNLNHDAMYWYRQDPGQGLRLIYYSQIVNDFQKGDIAEGYSVSREKKESFPLTVTSAQKNPTAFYLCASSMAGNLNEQFFGPGTRLTVL.

Here the CDR3 reads CASRTGGRANTGELFF. The CDR3 DNA follows: TGCGCCAGCAGAACCGGAGGGAGGGCGAACACCGGGGAGCTGTTTTTT. V usage is TRBV5-1 and J usage is TRBJ2-2, with 7 bases matching TRBD2. V was clipped by 5 bases and J by 0 bases; unmatched bases: 7. Germline V gene sequence: CDR1 SGHRS, CDR2 YFSETQ. CDR3 length: 16 residues.

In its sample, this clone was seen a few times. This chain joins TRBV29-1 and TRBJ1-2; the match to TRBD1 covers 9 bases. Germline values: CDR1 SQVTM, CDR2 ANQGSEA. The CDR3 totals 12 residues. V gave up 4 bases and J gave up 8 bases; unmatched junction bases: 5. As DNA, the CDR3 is TGCAGCGTTGCGGGACAGGGCAGCGGCTACACCTTC. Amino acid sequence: CSVAGQGSGYTF.

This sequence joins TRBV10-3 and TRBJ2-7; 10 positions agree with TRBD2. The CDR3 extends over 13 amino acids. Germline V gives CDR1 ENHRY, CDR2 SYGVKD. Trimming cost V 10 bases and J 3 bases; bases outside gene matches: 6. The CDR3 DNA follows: TGTGCCACCCGACCTAGCGGGAGCTACGAGCAGTACTTC. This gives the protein CATRPSGSYEQYF.

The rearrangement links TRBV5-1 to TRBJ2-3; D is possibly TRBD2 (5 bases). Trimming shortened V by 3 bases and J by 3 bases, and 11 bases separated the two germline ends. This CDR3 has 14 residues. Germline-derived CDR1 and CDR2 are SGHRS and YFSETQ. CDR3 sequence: CASSYGSVTDTQYF. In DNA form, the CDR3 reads TGCGCCAGCAGCTACGGTAGCGTGACAGATACGCAGTATTTT.

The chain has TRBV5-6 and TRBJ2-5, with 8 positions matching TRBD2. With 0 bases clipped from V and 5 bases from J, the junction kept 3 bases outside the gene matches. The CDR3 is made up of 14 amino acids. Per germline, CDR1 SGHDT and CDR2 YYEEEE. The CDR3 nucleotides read TGTGCCAGCAGCTTGGGGACTAGCCGGGAGACCCAGTACTTC. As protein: CASSLGTSRETQYF.

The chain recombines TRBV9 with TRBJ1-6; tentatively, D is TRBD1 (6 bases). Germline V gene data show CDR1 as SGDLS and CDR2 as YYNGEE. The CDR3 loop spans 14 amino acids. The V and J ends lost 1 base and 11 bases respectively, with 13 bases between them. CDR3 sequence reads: CASSVTTGSPPLHF. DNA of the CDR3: TGTGCCAGCAGCGTAACTACAGGGTCCCCACCCCTCCACTTT.

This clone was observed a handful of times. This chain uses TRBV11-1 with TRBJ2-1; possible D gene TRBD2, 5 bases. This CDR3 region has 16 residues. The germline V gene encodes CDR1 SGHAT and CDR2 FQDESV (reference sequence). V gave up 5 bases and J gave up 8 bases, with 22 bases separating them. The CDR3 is CASSHRTRPQVDEQFF. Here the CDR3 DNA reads TGTGCCAGCAGCCACCGAACTAGACCCCAGGTCGATGAGCAGTTCTTC. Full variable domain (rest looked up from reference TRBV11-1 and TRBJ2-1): EAEVAQSPRYKITEKSQAVAFWCDPISGHATLYWYRQILGQGPELLVQFQDESVVDDSQLPKDRFSAERLKGVDSTLKIQPAELGDSAMYLCASSHRTRPQVDEQFFGPGTRLTVL.

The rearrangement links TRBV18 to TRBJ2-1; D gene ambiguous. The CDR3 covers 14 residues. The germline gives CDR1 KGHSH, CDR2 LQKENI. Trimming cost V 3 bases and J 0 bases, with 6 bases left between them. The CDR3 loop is CASSPASSYNEQFF. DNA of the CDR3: TGTGCCAGCTCACCTGCCAGCTCCTACAATGAGCAGTTCTTC.

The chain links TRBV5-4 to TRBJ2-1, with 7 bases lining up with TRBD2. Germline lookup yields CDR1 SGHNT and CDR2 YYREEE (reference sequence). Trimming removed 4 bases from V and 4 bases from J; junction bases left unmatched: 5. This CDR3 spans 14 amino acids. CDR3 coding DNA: TGTGCCAGCAGCCGACAAGCGGGGTACAATGAGCAGTTCTTC. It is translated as CASSRQAGYNEQFF.

CDR3 sequence: CASTQKKTGMITEAFF. CDR3 DNA sequence: TGTGCCAGCACTCAAAAAAAGACAGGAATGATCACTGAAGCTTTCTTT. The chain combines TRBV5-8 with TRBJ1-1; possibly TRBD1 for D (6 bases). The CDR3 length is 16 residues. V was clipped by 6 bases and J by 4 bases, with 22 bases between them. Germline values: CDR1 SGHTS, CDR2 YDEGEE.

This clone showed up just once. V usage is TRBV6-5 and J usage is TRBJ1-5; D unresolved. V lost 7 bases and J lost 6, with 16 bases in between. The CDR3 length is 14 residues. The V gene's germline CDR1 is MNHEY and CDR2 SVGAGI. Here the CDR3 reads CASTDNVVFQPQHF. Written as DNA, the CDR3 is TGTGCCAGCACCGACAATGTAGTCTTTCAGCCCCAGCATTTT.

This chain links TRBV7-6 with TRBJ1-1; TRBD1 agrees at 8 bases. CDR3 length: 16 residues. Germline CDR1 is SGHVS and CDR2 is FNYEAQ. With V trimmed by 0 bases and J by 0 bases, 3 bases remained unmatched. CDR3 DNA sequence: TGTGCCAGCAGCTTAGCGACAGGGGACATGAACACTGAAGCTTTCTTT. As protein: CASSLATGDMNTEAFF. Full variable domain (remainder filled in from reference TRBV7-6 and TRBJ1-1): GAGVSQSPRYKVTKRGQDVALRCDPISGHVSLYWYRQALGQGPEFLTYFNYEAQQDKSGLPNDRFSAERPEGSISTLTIQRTEQRDSAMYRCASSLATGDMNTEAFFGQGTRLTVV.

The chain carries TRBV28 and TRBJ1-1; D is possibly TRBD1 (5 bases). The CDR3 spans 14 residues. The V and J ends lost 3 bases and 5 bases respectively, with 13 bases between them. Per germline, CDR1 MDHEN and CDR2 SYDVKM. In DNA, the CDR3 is TGTGCCAGCAGTTTGTCGGGGGAAAGGACTGAAGCTTTCTTT. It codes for CASSLSGERTEAFF.

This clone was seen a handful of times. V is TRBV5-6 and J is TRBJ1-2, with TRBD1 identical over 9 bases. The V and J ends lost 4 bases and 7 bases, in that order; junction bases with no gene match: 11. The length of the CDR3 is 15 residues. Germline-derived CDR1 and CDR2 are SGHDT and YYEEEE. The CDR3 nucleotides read TGTGCCAGCAGCCCTTACCCCGGACAGGGGACTGGCTACACCTTC. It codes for CASSPYPGQGTGYTF.

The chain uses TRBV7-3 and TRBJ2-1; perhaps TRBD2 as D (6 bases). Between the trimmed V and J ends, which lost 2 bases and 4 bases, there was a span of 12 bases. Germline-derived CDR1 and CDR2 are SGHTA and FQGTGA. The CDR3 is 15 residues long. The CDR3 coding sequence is TGTGCCAGCAGCTTAGGGGTAGCGGTTTACAATGAGCAGTTCTTC. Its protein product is CASSLGVAVYNEQFF.

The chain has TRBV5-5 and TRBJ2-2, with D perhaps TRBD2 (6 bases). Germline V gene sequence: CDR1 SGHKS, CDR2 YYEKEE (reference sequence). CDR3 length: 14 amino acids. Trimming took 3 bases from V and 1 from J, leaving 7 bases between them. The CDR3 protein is CASSSAGNTGELFF. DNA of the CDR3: TGTGCCAGCAGCTCAGCGGGGAACACCGGGGAGCTGTTTTTT.

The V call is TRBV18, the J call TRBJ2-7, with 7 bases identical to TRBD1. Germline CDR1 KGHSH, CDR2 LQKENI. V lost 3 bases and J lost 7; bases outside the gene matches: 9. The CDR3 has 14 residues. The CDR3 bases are TGTGCCAGCTCACCCGACAGGGCCCGTGGGGAGCAGTACTTC. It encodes CASSPDRARGEQYF.

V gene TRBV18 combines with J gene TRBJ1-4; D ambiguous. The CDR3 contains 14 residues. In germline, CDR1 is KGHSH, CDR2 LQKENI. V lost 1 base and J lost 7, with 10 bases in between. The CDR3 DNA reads TGTGCCAGCTCACCACTCGGTGGGCTTGAAAAACTGTTTTTT. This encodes CASSPLGGLEKLFF.

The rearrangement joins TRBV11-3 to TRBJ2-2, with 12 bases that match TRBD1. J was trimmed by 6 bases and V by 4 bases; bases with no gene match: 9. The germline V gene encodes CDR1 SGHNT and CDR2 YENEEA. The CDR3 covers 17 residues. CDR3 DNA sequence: TGTGCCAGCAGCTCACCCCCGGGACAGGGGGCCTCCGGGGAGCTGTTTTTT. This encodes CASSSPPGQGASGELFF.

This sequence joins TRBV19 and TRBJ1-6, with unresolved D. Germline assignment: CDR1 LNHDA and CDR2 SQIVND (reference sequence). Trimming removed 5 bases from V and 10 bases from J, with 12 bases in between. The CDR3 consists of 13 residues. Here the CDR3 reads CASSDEKRSPLHF. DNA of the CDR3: TGTGCCAGTAGTGACGAGAAGCGGTCACCCCTCCACTTT.

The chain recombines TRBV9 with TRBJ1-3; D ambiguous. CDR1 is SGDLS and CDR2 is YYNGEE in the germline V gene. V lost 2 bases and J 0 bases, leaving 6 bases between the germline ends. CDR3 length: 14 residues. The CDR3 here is CASSVRNSGNTIYF. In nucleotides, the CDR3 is TGTGCCAGCAGCGTGCGGAACTCTGGAAACACCATATATTTT.

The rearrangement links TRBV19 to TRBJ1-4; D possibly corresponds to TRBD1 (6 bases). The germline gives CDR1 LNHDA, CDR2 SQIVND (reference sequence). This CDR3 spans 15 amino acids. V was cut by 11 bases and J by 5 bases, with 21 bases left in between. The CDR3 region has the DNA TGTGCCTCAGCGACAGAGACAGGCCGAAATGAAAAACTGTTTTTT. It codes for CASATETGRNEKLFF.

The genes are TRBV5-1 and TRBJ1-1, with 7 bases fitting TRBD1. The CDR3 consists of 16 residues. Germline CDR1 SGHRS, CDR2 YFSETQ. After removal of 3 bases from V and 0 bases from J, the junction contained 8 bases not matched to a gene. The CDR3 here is CASSSRTGFVNTEAFF. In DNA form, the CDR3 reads TGCGCCAGCAGCTCCCGGACAGGCTTTGTGAACACTGAAGCTTTCTTT.

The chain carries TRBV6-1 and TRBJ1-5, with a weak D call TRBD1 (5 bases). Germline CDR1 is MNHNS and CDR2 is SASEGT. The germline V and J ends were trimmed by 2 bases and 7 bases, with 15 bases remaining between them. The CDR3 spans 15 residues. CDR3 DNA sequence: TGTGCCAGCAGTGAAACCGTACCTTGGGGCCAGCCCCAGCATTTT. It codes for CASSETVPWGQPQHF.